A single sample is the source of the 29 T cell receptor beta chains below, sequenced in a study of cytomegalovirus exposure and HLA in healthy donors (TCRdb year 2017). Libraries were built with the immunoSEQ multiplex PCR assay. In TCRdb, the immuneACCESS table is reduced to in-frame sequences with V and J assigned. These tables do not hold every clone; where another copy was compared, an unresolved V gene accounts for under half, and the others remain unexplained. This sample has 170,000 or so clones in its table, and 75% to 90% of those were observed once. About 17% of the sample belongs to the ten largest clones. Sample: PBMCs. The receptors were sampled from a young man in good health and CMV-seropositive.

The chain is built from TRBV10-2 and TRBJ2-2; no clear D gene. Trimming took 1 base from V and 4 from J, leaving 10 bases between them. CDR1 WSHSY and CDR2 SAAADI come from the germline V gene. The CDR3 is 15 amino acids. In nucleotides, the CDR3 is TGCGCCAGCAGTGAGTGGAGCACTACCACCGGGGAGCTGTTTTTT. It specifies CASSEWSTTTGELFF.

The chain recombines TRBV6-4 with TRBJ2-2, with TRBD1 as a possible D gene (5 bases). The CDR3 is made up of 15 amino acids. Germline loops: CDR1 MRHNA, CDR2 SNTAGT. Deletions cut 2 bases from V and 5 bases from J, with 12 bases between. The CDR3 DNA reads TGTGCCAGCAGTGACCAGGGTTTGGGGACCGGGGAGCTGTTTTTT. It encodes CASSDQGLGTGELFF.

This clone was seen just once. This sequence joins TRBV5-1 and TRBJ1-3, with TRBD1 as a possible D gene (6 bases). The V and J ends lost 5 bases and 0 bases respectively, with 12 bases between them. This CDR3 has 15 residues. Germline V lookup: CDR1 SGHRS, CDR2 YFSETQ. The CDR3 nucleotides read TGCGCCAGCAGACAGGGCTCCCCCTCTGGAAACACCATATATTTT. It translates to CASRQGSPSGNTIYF.

The V call is TRBV2, the J call TRBJ2-3; D uncertain. The CDR3 loop spans 14 amino acids. CDR1 and CDR2 from the germline V gene are SNHLY and FYNNEI. V was clipped by 2 bases and J by 2 bases, with 8 bases between them. CDR3 coding DNA: TGTGCCAGCAGTGAAAGTACTTCCACAGATACGCAGTATTTT. This codes for CASSESTSTDTQYF.

This clone appeared a few times. CDR3 protein: CASSSDSIQKLFF. As DNA, the CDR3 is TGTGCCAGCAGCTCGGACTCTATTCAAAAACTGTTTTTT. V usage is TRBV27 and J usage is TRBJ1-4; D gene ambiguous. The CDR3 contains 13 residues. Trimming removed 6 bases from V and 9 bases from J, with 14 bases in between. Germline V gene sequence: CDR1 MNHEY, CDR2 SMNVEV (reference sequence).

This chain uses TRBV27 with TRBJ1-2, with unresolved D. Germline V gene lookup returns CDR1 MNHEY and CDR2 SMNVEV (reference sequence). The CDR3 spans 10 residues. The germline V and J ends were trimmed by 10 bases and 6 bases, with 9 bases remaining between them. CDR3 protein: CAILRNGYTF. CDR3 sequence (DNA): TGTGCCATCCTCAGGAATGGCTACACCTTC.

The genes are TRBV30 and TRBJ2-5, with 11 bases lining up with TRBD1. Per germline, CDR1 GTSNPN and CDR2 SVGIG (reference sequence). V dropped 0 bases and J dropped 4; count of bases not matched to a gene: 4. This CDR3 is 15 amino acids long. CDR3 in amino acids: CAWSVSGTGGETQYF. CDR3 coding DNA: TGTGCCTGGAGTGTGTCAGGGACAGGGGGAGAGACCCAGTACTTC.

V usage is TRBV27 and J usage is TRBJ2-7; D is ambiguous. Between the trimmed V and J ends, which lost 7 bases and 6 bases, there was a span of 7 bases. The CDR3 has 10 amino acids. Germline V gene lookup returns CDR1 MNHEY and CDR2 SMNVEV (reference sequence). The CDR3 sequence is CASTPPEQYF. The DNA of the CDR3 is TGTGCCAGCACCCCTCCCGAGCAGTACTTC.

CDR3 sequence (DNA): TGTGCCAGCTACAGGTCCCCCTCAGATACGCAGTATTTT. Translating it yields CASYRSPSDTQYF. J is TRBJ2-3 and V is TRBV7-9; possible D gene TRBD1, 5 bases. With 8 bases removed from V and 4 bases from J, the gap between germline ends came to 13 bases. This CDR3 has 13 amino acids. The germline V gene has CDR1 SEHNR and CDR2 FQNEAQ (reference sequence). The full variable domain, rest sourced from reference TRBV7-9 and TRBJ2-3, is DTGVSQNPRHKITKRGQNVTFRCDPISEHNRLYWYRQTLGQGPEFLTYFQNEAQLEKSRLLSDRFSAERPKGSFSTLEIQRTEQGDSAMYLCASYRSPSDTQYFGPGTRLTVL.

There are a few counts of this clone. The chain carries TRBV2 and TRBJ2-7; 11 bases agree with TRBD1. Germline CDR1 and CDR2: SNHLY and FYNNEI. CDR3 length equals 12 residues. The J segment lost 3 bases and the V segment lost 9 bases, leaving 1 base of the junction unmatched. The CDR3 DNA sequence: TGTGCCAGAGGGACAGGGGGCTACGAGCAGTACTTC. Translation gives CARGTGGYEQYF.

The chain links TRBV27 to TRBJ2-7; 8 nucleotides line up with TRBD2. The germline V gene encodes CDR1 MNHEY and CDR2 SMNVEV (reference sequence). V shed 0 bases, J shed 2 bases, and the junction held 6 bases outside the gene matches. The CDR3 consists of 16 residues. The CDR3 nucleotides are TGTGCCAGCAGTTTATCGTGGGCTAGCGGGCCCTACGAGCAGTACTTC. It yields the protein CASSLSWASGPYEQYF.

The chain is built from TRBV9 and TRBJ2-3, with TRBD2 matching over 12 bases. V lost 4 bases, J lost 5 bases, and 8 bases stayed unmatched. Germline-derived CDR1 and CDR2 are SGDLS and YYNGEE. The CDR3 sequence is 16 residues long. The CDR3, as DNA: TGTGCCAGCAGCCCCTCTAGCGGGGGGGCGGGAGATACGCAGTATTTT. The encoded protein is CASSPSSGGAGDTQYF.

This clone showed up just a few times. This sequence joins TRBV30 and TRBJ2-7; maybe TRBD2 (6 bases). Trimming stripped 5 bases from V and 6 bases from J, with 11 bases between. The CDR3 is 11 residues long. CDR1 and CDR2 from the germline V gene are GTSNPN and SVGIG (reference sequence). CDR3 nucleotides: TGTGCCTGGGGGGTCGGGGGCGAGCAGTACTTC. This translates into CAWGVGGEQYF.

The V call is TRBV7-9, the J call TRBJ2-3; 9 nucleotides match TRBD1. This CDR3 comprises 14 residues. The germline CDR1 and CDR2 sequences are SEHNR and FQNEAQ (reference sequence). The junction had 1 base not matched to a gene; V was cut back by 3 bases and J by 3 bases. The CDR3 region is CASSLDRGTDTQYF. In nucleotides, the CDR3 is TGTGCCAGCAGCTTGGACAGGGGTACAGATACGCAGTATTTT.

The chain recombines TRBV27 with TRBJ1-2; D is possibly TRBD1 (5 bases). The V end lost 5 bases, the J end lost 4 bases, and 14 bases lay between the germline ends. The CDR3 has 14 amino acids. Germline CDR1 MNHEY, CDR2 SMNVEV (reference sequence). The CDR3 nucleotides read TGTGCCAGCAGTCCCCGGGGGAATACCTATGGCTACACCTTC. This gives the protein CASSPRGNTYGYTF.

There are a few counts of this clone. This rearrangement joins TRBV27 to TRBJ1-6; 7 positions agree with TRBD1. V shed 4 bases and J 12 bases; nucleotides not matched to a gene: 18. Germline lookup yields CDR1 MNHEY and CDR2 SMNVEV (reference sequence). There are 17 residues in the CDR3. The DNA of the CDR3 is TGTGCCAGCAGTTCCCACAGGGGATCGGTTACAGGGGAACCCCTCCACTTT. The encoded protein is CASSSHRGSVTGEPLHF.

This clone is a singleton in its sample. V and J are TRBV5-1 and TRBJ1-1; TRBD1 is a possible D gene (5 bases). In germline, CDR1 is SGHRS, CDR2 YFSETQ. The CDR3 totals 11 residues. V was cut by 1 base and J by 10 bases, with 8 bases left in between. The CDR3 DNA sequence: TGCGCCAGCAGCTTGCAGGGTATAGCTTTCTTT. Its translation is CASSLQGIAFF.

The genes are TRBV5-1 and TRBJ2-1; possible D gene TRBD1, 6 bases. This CDR3 contains 13 residues. CDR1 is SGHRS and CDR2 is YFSETQ in the germline V gene. The germline V and J ends were trimmed by 5 bases and 0 bases, with 6 bases remaining between them. The CDR3 nucleotides read TGCGCCAGCAGAGGGGGCTCCTACAATGAGCAGTTCTTC. Its translation is CASRGGSYNEQFF.

The rearrangement joins TRBV7-3 to TRBJ2-2, with 7 bases that match TRBD2. Germline-derived CDR1 and CDR2 are SGHTA and FQGTGA. This CDR3 has 16 amino acids. The V segment lost 5 bases and the J segment 5 bases; nucleotides outside the gene matches: 11. The CDR3 DNA reads as TGTGCCAGCAGCCAACGGACGGGGGGTCATACCGGGGAGCTGTTTTTT. This codes for CASSQRTGGHTGELFF.

The chain uses TRBV5-8 and TRBJ2-7; 7 bases align to TRBD1. Trimming took 3 bases from V and 2 from J; bases not matched to a gene: 5. Germline CDR1 is SGHTS and CDR2 is YDEGEE. The CDR3 has 14 amino acids. The DNA for the CDR3 is TGTGCCAGCAGCTCACAGGGGTCCGCCTACGAGCAGTACTTC. It encodes CASSSQGSAYEQYF.

The chain carries TRBV30 and TRBJ2-3; D might be TRBD2 (6 bases). The CDR3 totals 15 residues. Germline-derived CDR1 and CDR2 are GTSNPN and SVGIG (reference sequence). The V end was cut by 2 bases, the J end by 2 bases, with 14 bases between. The CDR3 nucleotides read TGTGCCTGGAGTTCCCGGGGCGGGATCACAGATACGCAGTATTTT. It encodes CAWSSRGGITDTQYF.

The V call is TRBV11-2, the J call TRBJ2-1; D is perhaps TRBD2 (6 bases). The V gene lost 5 bases and the J gene lost 7 bases, with 27 bases spanning the gap. CDR1 and CDR2 from the germline V gene are SGHAT and FQNNGV. The CDR3 is 18 amino acids. The CDR3 protein is CASSVYTGTRDSRNEQFF. The CDR3 nucleotides are TGTGCCAGCAGCGTTTATACCGGGACTCGAGACTCCCGAAATGAGCAGTTCTTC. Supplemented by reference TRBV11-2 and TRBJ2-1, the full variable domain reads EAGVAQSPRYKIIEKRQSVAFWCNPISGHATLYWYQQILGQGPKLLIQFQNNGVVDDSQLPKDRFSAERLKGVDSTLKIQPAKLEDSAVYLCASSVYTGTRDSRNEQFFGPGTRLTVL.

The DNA of the CDR3 is TGTGCCAGCAGTTTAAACTCCCGGTGGCAGGGTGGCTACACCTTC. It yields the protein CASSLNSRWQGGYTF. The V gene is TRBV27, the J gene TRBJ1-2; a weak D match, TRBD1 (5 bases). Germline V gene lookup returns CDR1 MNHEY and CDR2 SMNVEV (reference sequence). Trimming removed 2 bases from V and 7 bases from J, with 17 bases in between. This CDR3 is 15 amino acids long.

The chain has TRBV28 and TRBJ2-7; D unresolved. CDR3 length equals 14 residues. Germline loops: CDR1 MDHEN, CDR2 SYDVKM. Trimming took 3 bases from V and 5 from J, leaving 14 bases between them. The CDR3 region is CASSFSRRLHEQYF. The DNA of the CDR3 is TGTGCCAGCAGTTTCTCCCGCCGACTCCACGAGCAGTACTTC.

This rearrangement joins TRBV11-3 to TRBJ2-2; D may be TRBD2 (6 bases). CDR1 and CDR2 (germline): SGHNT, YENEEA. The CDR3 extends over 16 amino acids. V shed 0 bases and J shed 4 bases, with 12 bases lying between them. The CDR3 is CASSLDGGTLTGELFF. CDR3 DNA: TGTGCCAGCAGCTTAGATGGGGGGACCCTCACCGGGGAGCTGTTTTTT. The whole variable domain, remainder taken from reference TRBV11-3 and TRBJ2-2, is EAGVVQSPRYKIIEKKQPVAFWCNPISGHNTLYWYLQNLGQGPELLIRYENEEAVDDSQLPKDRFSAERLKGVDSTLKIQPAELGDSAVYLCASSLDGGTLTGELFFGEGSRLTVL.

The V call is TRBV5-1, the J call TRBJ2-7; TRBD1 matches at 8 bases. Germline CDR1 is SGHRS and CDR2 is YFSETQ. The CDR3 totals 15 residues. The trim removed 2 bases at V and 2 bases at J, leaving 6 bases unmatched. CDR3 amino acids: CASSLAGTGPYEQYF. CDR3 in DNA: TGCGCCAGCAGCTTAGCCGGGACAGGCCCCTACGAGCAGTACTTC.

This clone was detected only once. This chain joins TRBV28 and TRBJ1-1; 9 bases map to TRBD1. Germline V gives CDR1 MDHEN, CDR2 SYDVKM. Trimming cost V 2 bases and J 8 bases; bases outside gene matches: 6. There are 14 residues in the CDR3. CDR3 protein: CASSLGGDRVEAFF. DNA for the CDR3: TGTGCCAGCAGTTTAGGCGGGGACAGGGTGGAAGCTTTCTTT.

This chain uses TRBV6-6 with TRBJ2-7; 7 nucleotides align to TRBD2. The CDR3 covers 15 residues. The germline CDR1 and CDR2 sequences are MNHNY and SVGAGI (reference sequence). Germline trimming cut 7 bases from V and 2 bases from J; bases unmatched to any gene: 11. For the CDR3, the DNA is TGTGCCAGCACCCCCGGGGGGTGGGCCGCCTACGAGCAGTACTTC. It codes for CASTPGGWAAYEQYF.

The chain carries TRBV6-1 and TRBJ1-5, with a weak D call TRBD1 (5 bases). Looked up from germline, CDR1 is MNHNS and CDR2 is SASEGT. With 0 bases removed from V and 3 bases from J, the gap between germline ends came to 9 bases. The CDR3 loop spans 15 amino acids. In nucleotides, the CDR3 is TGTGCCAGCAGTGAAGCAGGCAGGGCCAATCAGCCCCAGCATTTT. It specifies CASSEAGRANQPQHF.